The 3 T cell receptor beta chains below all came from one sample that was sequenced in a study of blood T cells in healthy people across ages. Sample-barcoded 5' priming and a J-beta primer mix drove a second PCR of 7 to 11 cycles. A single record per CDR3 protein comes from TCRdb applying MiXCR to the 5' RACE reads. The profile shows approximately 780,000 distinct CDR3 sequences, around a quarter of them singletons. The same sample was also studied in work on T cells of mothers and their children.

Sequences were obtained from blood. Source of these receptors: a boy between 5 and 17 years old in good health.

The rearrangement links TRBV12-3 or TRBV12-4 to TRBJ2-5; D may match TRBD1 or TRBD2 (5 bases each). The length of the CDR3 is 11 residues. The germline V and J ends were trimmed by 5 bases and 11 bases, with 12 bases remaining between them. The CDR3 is CASSGGWEQYF. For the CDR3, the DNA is TGTGCCAGCAGTGGGGGTTGGGAGCAGTACTTC.

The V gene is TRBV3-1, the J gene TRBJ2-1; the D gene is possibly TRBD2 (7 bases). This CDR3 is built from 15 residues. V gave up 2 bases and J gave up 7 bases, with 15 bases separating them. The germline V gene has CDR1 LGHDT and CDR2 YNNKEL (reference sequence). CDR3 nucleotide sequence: TGTGCCAGCAGCCAACAACGCGGGGGCTGGAATGAGCAGTTCTTC. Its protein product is CASSQQRGGWNEQFF.

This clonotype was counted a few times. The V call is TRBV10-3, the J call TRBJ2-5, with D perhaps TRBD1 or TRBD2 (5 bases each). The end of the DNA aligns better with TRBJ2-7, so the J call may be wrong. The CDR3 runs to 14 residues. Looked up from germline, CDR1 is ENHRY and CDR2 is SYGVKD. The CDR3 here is CASGAGTDLYEQYF. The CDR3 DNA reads TGTGCCTCCGGGGCCGGGACGGACCTCTACGAGCAGTACTTC.